The 18 T cell receptor beta chains below come from one sample, sequenced in a study of T-cell reconstitution after alpha-beta-depleted transplantation in children. TCRbeta library preparation incorporated unique molecular identifiers. TCRdb ran MiXCR on the PCR reads and lists one entry per CDR3 protein. The repertoire holds over 150,000 distinct CDR3 sequences, with 6.6% as singletons. Sequencing used PBMCs, obtained before TCRalphabeta/CD19-depleted stem cell transplant. The receptors here all came from a boy aged 2 to 10 with acute lymphoblastic leukemia, due to receive a stem cell transplant.

This clonotype has only a few counts. V is TRBV5-1 and J is TRBJ2-5; tentative D call: TRBD1 (5 bases). V was cut by 1 base and J by 10 bases, with 14 bases left in between. This CDR3 spans 13 amino acids. Germline CDR1 is SGHRS and CDR2 is YFSETQ. CDR3 DNA sequence: TGCGCCAGCAGCTTGTACACAGGAGAGGACCAGTACTTC. This codes for CASSLYTGEDQYF. Full variable domain (missing parts from reference TRBV5-1 and TRBJ2-5): KAGVTQTPRYLIKTRGQQVTLSCSPISGHRSVSWYQQTPGQGLQFLFEYFSETQRNKGNFPGRFSGRQFSNSRSEMNVSTLELGDSALYLCASSLYTGEDQYFGPGTRLLVL.

This clonotype was observed a handful of times. V is TRBV28 and J is TRBJ1-2; TRBD1 agrees at 8 bases. Trimming at V came to 5 bases and at J to 7 bases, leaving 15 bases not matched to a gene. CDR3 length equals 16 residues. Germline CDR1 reads MDHEN; CDR2 reads SYDVKM. The CDR3: CASSLPLGRGQRGYTF. Here the CDR3 DNA reads TGTGCCAGCAGTCTTCCCCTTGGCAGGGGGCAACGTGGCTACACCTTC.

The J gene is TRBJ2-4, the V gene TRBV20-1, with 15 bases aligning to TRBD2. Trimming removed 6 bases from V and 8 bases from J; junction bases left unmatched: 5. The germline V gene has CDR1 DFQATT and CDR2 SNEGSKA (reference sequence). The CDR3 consists of 14 residues. The CDR3 region has the DNA TGCAGTGCGCGGACTAGCGGGGGGGCAGACATTCAGTACTTC. Translation: CSARTSGGADIQYF.

This clonotype was counted at least ten times. The CDR3 DNA follows: TGTGCCAGCAGCAAGGGACAGGCGTACATTCAGTACTTC. It codes for CASSKGQAYIQYF. The chain links TRBV12-3 or TRBV12-4 to TRBJ2-4; 8 bases map to TRBD1. With V trimmed by 6 bases and J by 8 bases, 6 bases remained unmatched. The CDR3 consists of 13 residues.

This clonotype was counted at least ten times. For the CDR3, the DNA is TGCAGCCACTTTGGGGCAGTGGCAGATACGCAGTATTTT. Its translation: CSHFGAVADTQYF. The chain links TRBV29-1 to TRBJ2-3, with D possibly matching TRBD1 (5 bases). Between the trimmed V and J ends, which lost 8 bases and 4 bases, there was a span of 16 bases. Germline CDR1 and CDR2: SQVTM and ANQGSEA. The CDR3 loop spans 13 amino acids.

The sample holds many counts of this clonotype. The chain joins TRBV28 to TRBJ1-1, with D unresolved. Germline V gene data show CDR1 as MDHEN and CDR2 as SYDVKM. V lost 7 bases and J lost 0, with 6 bases in between. This CDR3 contains 12 residues. The CDR3 is CASKHLNTEAFF. The CDR3 DNA is TGTGCCAGCAAACACTTGAACACTGAAGCTTTCTTT.

This clonotype was seen ten or more times. The chain has TRBV6-5 and TRBJ2-3; D may be TRBD1 (6 bases). V was trimmed by 4 bases and J by 0 bases, leaving 11 bases between them. This CDR3 is 15 amino acids long. Germline assignment: CDR1 MNHEY and CDR2 SVGAGI. The CDR3 loop reads CASSSLRGSTDTQYF. CDR3 coding DNA: TGTGCCAGCAGTTCCCTAAGGGGGAGCACAGATACGCAGTATTTT.

This clonotype was seen ten or more times. The V and J genes are TRBV11-1 and TRBJ2-1; 10 nucleotides line up with TRBD2. The CDR3 has 16 residues. The J segment lost 4 bases and the V segment lost 1 base, leaving 4 bases of the junction unmatched. The germline V gene has CDR1 SGHAT and CDR2 FQDESV (reference sequence). In nucleotides, the CDR3 is TGTGCCAGCAGCTTAGTCACTAGCGGGGCATACAATGAGCAGTTCTTC. Residues: CASSLVTSGAYNEQFF. The variable domain in full, with the rest retrieved from reference TRBV11-1 and TRBJ2-1, is EAEVAQSPRYKITEKSQAVAFWCDPISGHATLYWYRQILGQGPELLVQFQDESVVDDSQLPKDRFSAERLKGVDSTLKIQPAELGDSAMYLCASSLVTSGAYNEQFFGPGTRLTVL.

This clonotype was found a few times. V is TRBV14 and J is TRBJ1-2; D gene unclear. This CDR3 is 15 amino acids long. V was pared by 0 bases and J by 5 bases, with 13 bases between. Germline V gene sequence: CDR1 SGHDN, CDR2 FVKESK. The CDR3 bases are TGTGCCAGCAGCCAAGATCTGTGGTCTTCATATGGCTACACCTTC. Protein product: CASSQDLWSSYGYTF.

This clonotype was counted many times. The CDR3 DNA sequence: TGTGTTCTCAGCGGGGGAGTTACCTGCTCTGGGGCCAACGTCCTGACTTTC. This encodes CVLSGGVTCSGANVLTF. The rearrangement uses TRBV21-1 and TRBJ2-6; the table's D call of TRBD2 was not tested on the DNA. TRBV21-1 is assigned pseudogene status. The CDR3 covers 17 residues.

V gene TRBV20-1 combines with J gene TRBJ2-7; D unclear. The germline V gene has CDR1 DFQATT and CDR2 SNEGSKA (reference sequence). This CDR3 contains 14 residues. The V end lost 0 bases, the J end lost 0 bases, and 9 bases lay between the germline ends. The CDR3 nucleotides read TGCAGTGCTAGAGATCTGCAGAGCTCCTACGAGCAGTACTTC. This gives the protein CSARDLQSSYEQYF.

This clonotype was counted a few times. The chain couples TRBV5-1 to TRBJ1-2; possibly TRBD1 for D (5 bases). There are 15 residues in the CDR3. V lost 0 bases to trimming and J lost 8 bases, with 17 bases between them. CDR1 and CDR2 (germline): SGHRS, YFSETQ. The CDR3 sequence is CASSLEGREVVGYTF. The CDR3 DNA is TGCGCCAGCAGCTTGGAGGGCAGGGAGGTGGTCGGCTACACCTTC.

This clonotype appeared many times. V usage is TRBV6-5 and J usage is TRBJ2-1; D uncertain. Germline values: CDR1 MNHEY, CDR2 SVGAGI. V lost 0 bases to trimming and J lost 5 bases, with 11 bases between them. This CDR3 is built from 15 residues. The CDR3 protein is CASSYSSLMNNEQFF. In DNA form, the CDR3 reads TGTGCCAGCAGTTACTCGTCTCTGATGAACAATGAGCAGTTCTTC.

The rearrangement links TRBV9 to TRBJ2-7, with TRBD2 identical over 9 bases. Germline lookup yields CDR1 SGDLS and CDR2 YYNGEE. CDR3 length equals 16 residues. The V gene end was trimmed by 4 bases and the J gene end by 2 bases; junction bases not matched to a gene: 10. In nucleotides, the CDR3 is TGTGCCAGCAGCTCTAGTAGGGGCGGGGGGGCCTACGAGCAGTACTTC. This encodes CASSSSRGGGAYEQYF.

This clonotype was seen repeatedly, ten times or more. V is TRBV2 and J is TRBJ2-7; 7 bases match TRBD2. This CDR3 comprises 17 residues. The V segment lost 6 bases and the J segment 3 bases; nucleotides outside the gene matches: 17. The germline gives CDR1 SNHLY, CDR2 FYNNEI. In DNA, the CDR3 is TGTGCCAGCAGCCCTCAAAGAGCGGGGCTCGGGGGCTACGAGCAGTACTTC. Translation gives CASSPQRAGLGGYEQYF.

This clonotype was counted many times. The gene calls are TRBV28 and TRBJ1-1; D remains ambiguous. V gave up 7 bases and J gave up 3 bases, with 9 bases separating them. Germline CDR1 MDHEN, CDR2 SYDVKM. The CDR3 is made up of 12 amino acids. DNA for the CDR3: TGTGCCAGCACTCTCTCAGACACTGAAGCTTTCTTT. Translating gives CASTLSDTEAFF.

V gene TRBV20-1 combines with J gene TRBJ2-1, with D perhaps TRBD1 or TRBD2 (5 bases each). This CDR3 is 17 amino acids long. Trimming removed 6 bases at V and 7 bases at J, with 28 bases between. In germline, CDR1 is DFQATT, CDR2 SNEGSKA (reference sequence). The CDR3: CSADRVSSGRNSNEQFF. Here the CDR3 DNA reads TGCAGTGCCGATAGAGTAAGCTCGGGACGTAACTCTAATGAGCAGTTCTTC.

This clonotype was detected a few times. This chain uses TRBV10-3 with TRBJ2-7, with 10 bases aligning to TRBD2. This CDR3 contains 16 residues. In germline, CDR1 is ENHRY, CDR2 SYGVKD. The V and J ends lost 7 bases and 2 bases, in that order; junction bases with no gene match: 11. The CDR3 loop is CAITPASGRSPYEQYF. The CDR3 DNA is TGTGCCATCACACCGGCTAGCGGGAGATCTCCCTACGAGCAGTACTTC.